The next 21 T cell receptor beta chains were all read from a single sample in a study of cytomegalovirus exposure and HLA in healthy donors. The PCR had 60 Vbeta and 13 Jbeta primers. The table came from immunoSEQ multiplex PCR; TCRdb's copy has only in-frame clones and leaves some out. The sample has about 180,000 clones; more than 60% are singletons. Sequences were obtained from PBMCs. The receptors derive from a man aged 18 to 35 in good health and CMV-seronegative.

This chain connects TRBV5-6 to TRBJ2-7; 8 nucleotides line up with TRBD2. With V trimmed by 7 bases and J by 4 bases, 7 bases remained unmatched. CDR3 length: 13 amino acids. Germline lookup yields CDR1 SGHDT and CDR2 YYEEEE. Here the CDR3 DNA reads TGTGCCAGCCAAGCGGGAGTCTCTTACGAGCAGTACTTC. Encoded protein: CASQAGVSYEQYF.

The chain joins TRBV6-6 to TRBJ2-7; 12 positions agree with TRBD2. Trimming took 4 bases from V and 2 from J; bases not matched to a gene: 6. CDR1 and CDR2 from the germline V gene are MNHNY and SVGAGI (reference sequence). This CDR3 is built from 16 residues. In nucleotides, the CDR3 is TGTGCCAGCAGTTCCCCGGGACTAGCGGGTACCTACGAGCAGTACTTC. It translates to CASSSPGLAGTYEQYF.

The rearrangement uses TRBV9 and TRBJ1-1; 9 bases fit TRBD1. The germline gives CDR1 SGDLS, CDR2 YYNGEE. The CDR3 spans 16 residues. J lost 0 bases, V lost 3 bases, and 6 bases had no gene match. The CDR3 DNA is TGTGCCAGCAGCGACGGGACAGGGCTGGTGAACACTGAAGCTTTCTTT. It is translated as CASSDGTGLVNTEAFF.

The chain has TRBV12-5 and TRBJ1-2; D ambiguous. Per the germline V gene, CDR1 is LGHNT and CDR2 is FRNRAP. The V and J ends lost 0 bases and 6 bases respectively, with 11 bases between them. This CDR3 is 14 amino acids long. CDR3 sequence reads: CASGLVVPPNGYTF. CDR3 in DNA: TGTGCTAGTGGTTTGGTAGTACCCCCTAATGGCTACACCTTC.

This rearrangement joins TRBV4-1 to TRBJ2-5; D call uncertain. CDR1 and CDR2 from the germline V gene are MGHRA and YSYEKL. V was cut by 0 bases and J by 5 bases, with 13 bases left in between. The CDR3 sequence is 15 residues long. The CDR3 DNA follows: TGCGCCAGCAGCCAAGATGCGGTGAGATCCGAGACCCAGTACTTC. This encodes CASSQDAVRSETQYF.

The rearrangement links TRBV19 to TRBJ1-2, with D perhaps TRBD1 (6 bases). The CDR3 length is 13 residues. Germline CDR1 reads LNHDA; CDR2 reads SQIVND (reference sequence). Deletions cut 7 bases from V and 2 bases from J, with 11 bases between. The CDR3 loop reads CASNFGQNYGYTF. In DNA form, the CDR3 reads TGTGCCAGTAACTTCGGACAGAACTATGGCTACACCTTC.

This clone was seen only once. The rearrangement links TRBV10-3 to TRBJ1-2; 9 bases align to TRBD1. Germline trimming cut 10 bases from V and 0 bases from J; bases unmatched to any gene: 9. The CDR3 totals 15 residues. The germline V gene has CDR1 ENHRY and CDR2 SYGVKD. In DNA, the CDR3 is TGTGCCACTCGACAGGGGGAGTCAGCTAACTATGGCTACACCTTC. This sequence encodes CATRQGESANYGYTF.

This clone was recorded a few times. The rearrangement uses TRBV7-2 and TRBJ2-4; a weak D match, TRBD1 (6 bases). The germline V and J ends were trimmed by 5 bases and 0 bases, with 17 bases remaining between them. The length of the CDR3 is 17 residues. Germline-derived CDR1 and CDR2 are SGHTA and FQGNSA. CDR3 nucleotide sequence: TGTGCCAGCAGCATAAGGACAGACAACCTAGCCAAAAACATTCAGTACTTC. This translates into CASSIRTDNLAKNIQYF.

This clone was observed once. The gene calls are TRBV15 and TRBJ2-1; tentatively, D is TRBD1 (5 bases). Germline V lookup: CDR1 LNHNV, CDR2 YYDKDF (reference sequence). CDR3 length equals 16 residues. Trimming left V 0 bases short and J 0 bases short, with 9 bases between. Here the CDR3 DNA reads TGTGCCACCAGCAGAGATCACAGGAGCTCCTACAATGAGCAGTTCTTC. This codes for CATSRDHRSSYNEQFF.

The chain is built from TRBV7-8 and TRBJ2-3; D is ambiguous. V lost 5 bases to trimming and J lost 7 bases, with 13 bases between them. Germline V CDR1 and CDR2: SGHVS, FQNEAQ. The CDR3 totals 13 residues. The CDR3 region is CASSPQRGNTQYF. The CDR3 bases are TGTGCCAGCAGCCCCCAACGAGGAAATACGCAGTATTTT.

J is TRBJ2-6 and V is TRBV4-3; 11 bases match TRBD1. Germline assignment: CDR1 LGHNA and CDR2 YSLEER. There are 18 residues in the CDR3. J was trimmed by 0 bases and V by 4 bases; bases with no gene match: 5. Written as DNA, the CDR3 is TGCGCCAGCAGCCGGTCCGGGACAGGGGGCTCTGGGGCCAACGTCCTGACTTTC. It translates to CASSRSGTGGSGANVLTF.

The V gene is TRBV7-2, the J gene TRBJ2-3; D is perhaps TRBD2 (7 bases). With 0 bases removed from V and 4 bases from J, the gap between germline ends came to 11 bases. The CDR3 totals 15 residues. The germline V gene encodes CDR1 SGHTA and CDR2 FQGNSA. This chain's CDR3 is CASSLAGGQSDTQYF. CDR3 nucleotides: TGTGCCAGCAGCTTAGCGGGGGGGCAATCAGATACGCAGTATTTT.

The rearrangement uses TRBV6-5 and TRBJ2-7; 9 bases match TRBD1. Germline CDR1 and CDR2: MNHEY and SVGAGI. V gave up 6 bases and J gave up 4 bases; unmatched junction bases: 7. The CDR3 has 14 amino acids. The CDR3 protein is CASSPGTGIYEQYF. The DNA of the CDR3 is TGTGCCAGCAGCCCCGGGACAGGGATTTACGAGCAGTACTTC.

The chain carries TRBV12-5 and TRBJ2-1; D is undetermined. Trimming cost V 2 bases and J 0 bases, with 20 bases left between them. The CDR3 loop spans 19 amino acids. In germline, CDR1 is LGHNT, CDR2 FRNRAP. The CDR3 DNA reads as TGTGCTAGTGGTTTGCTGTCCAGCGCGACGCGTATCTCCTACAATGAGCAGTTCTTC. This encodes CASGLLSSATRISYNEQFF.

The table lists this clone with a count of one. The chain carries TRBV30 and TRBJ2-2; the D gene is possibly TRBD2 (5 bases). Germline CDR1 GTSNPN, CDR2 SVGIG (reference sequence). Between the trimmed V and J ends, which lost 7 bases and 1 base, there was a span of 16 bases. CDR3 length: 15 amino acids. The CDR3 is CAYPAGGLNTGELFF. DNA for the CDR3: TGTGCCTACCCCGCAGGAGGCCTGAACACCGGGGAGCTGTTTTTT.

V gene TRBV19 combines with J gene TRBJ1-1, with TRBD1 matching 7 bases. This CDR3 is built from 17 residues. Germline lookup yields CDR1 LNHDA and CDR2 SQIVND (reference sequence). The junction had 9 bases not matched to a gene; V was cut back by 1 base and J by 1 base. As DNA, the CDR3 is TGTGCCAGTAGTATAGTAGGACAGGTTGGTGCGAACACTGAAGCTTTCTTT. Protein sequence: CASSIVGQVGANTEAFF.

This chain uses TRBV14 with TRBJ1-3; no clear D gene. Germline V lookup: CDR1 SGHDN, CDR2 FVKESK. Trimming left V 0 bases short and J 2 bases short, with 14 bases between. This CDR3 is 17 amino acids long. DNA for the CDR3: TGTGCCAGCAGCCAAGATCGGTGGAACGGGACTGGAAACACCATATATTTT. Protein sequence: CASSQDRWNGTGNTIYF. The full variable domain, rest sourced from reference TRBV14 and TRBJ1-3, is EAGVTQFPSHSVIEKGQTVTLRCDPISGHDNLYWYRRVMGKEIKFLLHFVKESKQDESGMPNNRFLAERTGGTYSTLKVQPAELEDSGVYFCASSQDRWNGTGNTIYFGEGSWLTVV.

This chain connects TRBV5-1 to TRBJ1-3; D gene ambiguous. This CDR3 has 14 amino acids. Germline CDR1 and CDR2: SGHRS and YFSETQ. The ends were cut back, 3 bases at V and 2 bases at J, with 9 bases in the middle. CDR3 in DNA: TGCGCCAGCAGCTCCGGAGGCGCTGGAAACACCATATATTTT. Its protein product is CASSSGGAGNTIYF.

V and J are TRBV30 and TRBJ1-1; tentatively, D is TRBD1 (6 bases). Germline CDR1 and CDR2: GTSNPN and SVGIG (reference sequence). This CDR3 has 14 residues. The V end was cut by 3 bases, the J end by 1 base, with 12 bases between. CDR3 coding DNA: TGTGCCTGGAGGCCGGGACACACGAACACTGAAGCTTTCTTT. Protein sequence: CAWRPGHTNTEAFF.

The CDR3 here is CASSPQGNPYEQYF. CDR3 DNA sequence: TGTGCCAGCAGCCCACAGGGTAACCCCTACGAGCAGTACTTC. This chain links TRBV5-4 with TRBJ2-7; D might be TRBD1 (6 bases). Germline V gene lookup returns CDR1 SGHNT and CDR2 YYREEE (reference sequence). V was pared by 4 bases and J by 2 bases, with 13 bases between. CDR3 length equals 14 residues.

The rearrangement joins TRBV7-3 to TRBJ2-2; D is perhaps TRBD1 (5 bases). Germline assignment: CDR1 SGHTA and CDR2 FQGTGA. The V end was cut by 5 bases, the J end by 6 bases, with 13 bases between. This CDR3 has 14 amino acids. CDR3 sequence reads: CASSLGHPSGELFF. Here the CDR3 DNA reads TGTGCCAGCAGCCTCGGACACCCGTCCGGGGAGCTGTTTTTT. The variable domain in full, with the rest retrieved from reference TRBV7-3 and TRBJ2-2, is GAGVSQTPSNKVTEKGKYVELRCDPISGHTALYWYRQSLGQGPEFLIYFQGTGAADDSGLPNDRFFAVRPEGSVSTLKIQRTERGDSAVYLCASSLGHPSGELFFGEGSRLTVL.